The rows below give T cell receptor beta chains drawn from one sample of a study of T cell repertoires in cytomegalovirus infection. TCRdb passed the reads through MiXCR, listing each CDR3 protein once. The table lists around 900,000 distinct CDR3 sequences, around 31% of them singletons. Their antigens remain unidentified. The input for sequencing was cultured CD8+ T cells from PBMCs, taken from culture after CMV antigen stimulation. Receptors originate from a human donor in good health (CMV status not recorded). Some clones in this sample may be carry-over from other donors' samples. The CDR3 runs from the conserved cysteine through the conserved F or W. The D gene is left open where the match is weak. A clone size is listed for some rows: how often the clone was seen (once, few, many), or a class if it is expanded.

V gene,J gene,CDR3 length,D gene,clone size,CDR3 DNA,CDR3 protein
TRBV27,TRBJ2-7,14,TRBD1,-,TGTGCCAGCAGACGGACAGGGGGCTTCTACGAGCAGTACTTC,CASRRTGGFYEQYF
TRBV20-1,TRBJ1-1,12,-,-,TGCAGTGCTAGAGTCCGAGGAACTGAAGCTTTCTTT,CSARVRGTEAFF
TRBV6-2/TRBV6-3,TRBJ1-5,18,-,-,TGTGCCAGCAGTTACTCGCCAACCAGGGGATATAGCAATCAGCCCCAGCATTTT,CASSYSPTRGYSNQPQHF
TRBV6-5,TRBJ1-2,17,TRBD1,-,TGTGCCAGCAGTTACCGCCGTGCAGGGGGTATCAGATATGGCTACACCTTC,CASSYRRAGGIRYGYTF
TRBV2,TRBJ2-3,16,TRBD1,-,TGTGCCAGCAACCCTCGGGGACAGACTAGCACAGATACGCAGTATTTT,CASNPRGQTSTDTQYF
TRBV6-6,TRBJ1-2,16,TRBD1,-,TGTGCCAGCAGTAACCGGGACAGGGGGCGAAACTATGGCTACACCTTC,CASSNRDRGRNYGYTF
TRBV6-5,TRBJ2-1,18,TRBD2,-,TGTGCCAGCAGTTACGGGCTAGCGGGCTTCGCCTCCTACAATGAGCAGTTCTTC,CASSYGLAGFASYNEQFF
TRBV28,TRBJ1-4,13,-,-,TGTGCCAGCAGTTTTAAGGGGGGCGAAAAACTGTTTTTT,CASSFKGGEKLFF
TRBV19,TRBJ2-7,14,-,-,TGTGCCAGTAGTATCTACGGAAGCTCCTACGAGCAGTACTTC,CASSIYGSSYEQYF
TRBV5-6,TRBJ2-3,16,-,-,TGTGCCAGCAGCTTGGTCCGGACCCTAGGCCCAGATACGCAGTATTTT,CASSLVRTLGPDTQYF
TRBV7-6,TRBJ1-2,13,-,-,TGTGCCACCACCCGGCAGGCTCTATATGGCTACACCTTC,CATTRQALYGYTF
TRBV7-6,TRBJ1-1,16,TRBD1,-,TGTGCCAGCAGCAAACGGGACAGGGGGTACGGCACTGAAGCTTTCTTT,CASSKRDRGYGTEAFF
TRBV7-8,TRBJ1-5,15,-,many,TGTGCCAGCAGCTTAGCGGGGCGGGGCAATCAGCCCCAGCATTTT,CASSLAGRGNQPQHF
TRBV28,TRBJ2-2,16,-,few,TGTGCCAGCAGGGGGGGGGCGGGTTGGAACACCGGGGAGCTGTTTTTT,CASRGGAGWNTGELFF
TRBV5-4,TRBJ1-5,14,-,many,TGTGCCAGCAGCTTGGAGGGACTGGATCAGCCCCAGCATTTT,CASSLEGLDQPQHF
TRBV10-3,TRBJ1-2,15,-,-,TGTGCCATCAGTGAGTCGACGGGGGAGAACTATGGCTACACCTTC,CAISESTGENYGYTF